The 8 T cell receptor beta chains below were found in one sample sequenced in a study of control samples from healthy donors and cancer patients. Repertoires were generated with immunoSEQ multiplex PCR, while TCRdb's copy carries only in-frame clones and drops some. The table has approximately 70,000 clones, roughly 80% seen once; the top ten hold about 15%. Material for sequencing was blood. These receptors originate from a middle-aged man in good health.

The CDR3 DNA follows: TGTGCCTGGAGTCGACTAGCGAACACCGGGGAGCTGTTTTTT. It codes for CAWSRLANTGELFF. The chain is built from TRBV30 and TRBJ2-2, with TRBD2 as a possible D gene (6 bases). The germline gives CDR1 GTSNPN, CDR2 SVGIG (reference sequence). V shed 2 bases and J shed 0 bases, with 7 bases lying between them. The CDR3 has 14 residues.

V usage is TRBV15 and J usage is TRBJ2-1, with 12 bases lining up with TRBD2. V lost 0 bases and J lost 9; bases outside the gene matches: 9. This CDR3 comprises 17 residues. Per the germline V gene, CDR1 is LNHNV and CDR2 is YYDKDF (reference sequence). The CDR3 nucleotides are TGTGCCACCAGCAGAGAAAAGACTAGCGGGAGTAATAGTGAGCAGTTCTTC. It is translated as CATSREKTSGSNSEQFF.

The rearrangement uses TRBV2 and TRBJ1-1, with TRBD1 matching over 11 bases. Looked up from germline, CDR1 is SNHLY and CDR2 is FYNNEI. There are 15 residues in the CDR3. The trim removed 6 bases at V and 2 bases at J, leaving 5 bases unmatched. The CDR3 DNA sequence: TGTGCCAGCAGGGGACAGGGGGTAAAAAACACTGAAGCTTTCTTT. Its protein product is CASRGQGVKNTEAFF.

The chain employs TRBV6-4 and TRBJ2-3; perhaps TRBD1 as D (6 bases). The CDR3 totals 15 residues. Trimming removed 5 bases at V and 8 bases at J, with 20 bases between. Germline CDR1 MRHNA, CDR2 SNTAGT. The CDR3 here is CASSPIGGSSVTQYF. The CDR3 DNA reads TGTGCCAGCAGTCCCATAGGGGGATCGAGTGTTACGCAGTATTTT.

For this clone: The junction departs from germline at one end; a sequencing error may be responsible. The same CDR3 also results from other DNA sequences found in this sample. The J gene is TRBJ1-2, the V gene TRBV7-8; D unclear. The CDR3 has 13 amino acids. CDR1 and CDR2 from the germline V gene are SGHVS and FQNEAQ. The DNA for the CDR3 is TGTGCCAGCAGCTTAGTACATGGGGATGGCTATACCTTC. Its protein is CASSLVHGDGYTF. Combining the CDR3 with reference TRBV7-8 and TRBJ1-2 gives the whole variable domain GAGVSQSPRYKVAKRGQDVALRCDPISGHVSLFWYQQALGQGPEFLTYFQNEAQLDKSGLPSDRFFAERPEGSVSTLKIQRTQQEDSAVYLCASSLVHGDGYTFGSGTRLTVV.

The genes are TRBV27 and TRBJ2-3; no clear D gene. Trimming cost V 5 bases and J 2 bases, with 11 bases left between them. The CDR3 covers 14 residues. Germline V gives CDR1 MNHEY, CDR2 SMNVEV (reference sequence). CDR3 sequence: CASSPSIYTDTQYF. The CDR3 nucleotides read TGTGCCAGCAGTCCCTCTATCTACACAGATACGCAGTATTTT.

This rearrangement joins TRBV15 to TRBJ2-5; either TRBD1 or TRBD2 may supply D (6 bases each). CDR3 size: 17 residues. Germline CDR1 reads LNHNV; CDR2 reads YYDKDF (reference sequence). Trimming removed 0 bases at V and 1 base at J, with 15 bases between. In DNA, the CDR3 is TGTGCCACCAGCAGAGATCCGGTCGGGGGCCCCCAAGAGACCCAGTACTTC. This encodes CATSRDPVGGPQETQYF.

The chain combines TRBV3-1 (or the pseudogene TRBV3-2) with TRBJ2-7; tentatively, D is TRBD1 (6 bases). This CDR3 comprises 15 residues. Trimming removed 3 bases at V and 0 bases at J, with 12 bases between. Per germline, CDR1 LGHDT and CDR2 YNNKEL (reference sequence). For the CDR3, the DNA is TGTGCCAGCAGCCAGGGGACACCTCTCTCCTACGAGCAGTACTTC. The encoded protein is CASSQGTPLSYEQYF.